This note documents a single T cell receptor (beta chain) sequence. Its target is unknown. The authors incorporated unique molecular identifiers into the TCR beta cDNA libraries. TCRdb re-called the PCR reads with MiXCR, one entry per CDR3 protein. The sample records about 540,000 distinct CDR3 sequences, 30% to 40% being singletons. V was clipped by 6 bases and J by 2 bases; unmatched bases: 8. Germline V gene data show CDR1 as MGHDK and CDR2 as SYGVNS. This CDR3 region has 16 residues. This sample was taken from a study of post-analysis software for immune sequencing data. Study-level points and caveats: Patients carried roughly five TRBV segments more frequently than controls did, and TRBV5-6, TRBV5-1 and TRBV20-1 were among them. Samples prepared in the same batch strongly co-clustered by F measure.

Input material: blood. The gene calls are TRBV25-1 and TRBJ2-3; 10 nucleotides agree with TRBD1. The sequence came from a girl between 2 and 17 years old with multiple sclerosis. CDR3 loop: CASRATGGVSTDTQYF. The CDR3, as DNA: TGTGCCAGCAGGGCGACAGGGGGCGTATCCACAGATACGCAGTATTTT.